The TCR beta chain under discussion was sequenced for a study of blood T cell repertoires in COVID-19 (dated by TCRdb to about 2020). The study in broad terms: Collaborator samples came from the United States, Italy and Spain and covered acute and convalescent phases of COVID-19. The material from the prospective study consisted of cDNA or gDNA derived from T cells, B-cell-depleted T cells, or PBMCs. Subjects who had been exposed to COVID-19, were actively infected with it, or had recovered from it provided the deeply sampled blood TCRbeta repertoires that made up the dataset. The repertoires were released in a freely available public database intended as a resource for research on the immune response to SARS-CoV-2. Samples were obtained from the ongoing ImmuneRACE study (first 160 participants) and from about 1,300 subjects provided by 6 global collaborators. The sample metadata nearly always contained a de-identified subject ID, COVID-19 status, age in years and sex. Where available, HLA class I and class II types were obtained from metadata supplied by the sample provider rather than from assay-based typing.

The collaborating institutions used their own protocols to collect whole blood in K2EDTA tubes. For TCRbeta analysis, collaborators shipped samples as frozen whole blood, isolated PBMCs, or DNA extracted from either of those sample types. The CDR3 numbers 16 residues from cysteine through phenylalanine. Only the CDR3 part of the read is kept: 48 bases, read in frame from the first base. The junction shows trimming of 0 bases on V and 2 bases on J, plus 13 bases between the germline ends. TCRbeta CDR3 regions were amplified from genomic DNA using the immunoSEQ Assay, a bias-controlled multiplex PCR. As for the authors' bioinformatics: Within the assay, amplification of reference gene primers was used to estimate how many nucleated cells each sample contained. Sequence reads were collapsed and filtered to measure the absolute abundance of every unique TCRbeta CDR3 rearrangement. For each sample, productive Simpson clonality was calculated as the square root of Simpson's diversity index over productive rearrangements. Drawn from immuneACCESS, this table holds only the in-frame rearrangements with V and J called that TCRdb kept. Clones are partly lost; checked studies trace under half to an unresolved V gene and leave the rest unexplained. That table is the source of V, J and clone size, and D and trimming were worked out from the DNA. Counted in this sample were about 98,000 clones; approximately 79% of them appeared once. The top ten hold roughly 10% of the sample.

Broader findings and caveats from the paper: The amount of clinical and demographic metadata varied by source and participant and was provided uncurated.

About this clone: Which antigen it targets is not known. Qualities for individual bases were not recorded, and no much larger clone is one base off.

The origin of this receptor is a man aged 65 to 85 with active or convalescent COVID-19. The sequencing sample was made of peripheral blood. The receptor chain draws on TRBV23-1 and TRBJ1-2, with TRBD1 tentatively as D gene (5 bases match). TRBV23-1 is an ORF, and what it does is uncertain. The DNA sequence reads TGCGCCAGCAGTCAATCTATACAGGCTCTGAACTATGGCTACACCTTC. Its protein reads: CASSQSIQALNYGYTF.